This record covers a single TCR beta chain. Its antigen is currently unknown. What was sequenced were expressed TCRB transcripts, since all of the isolated RNA had been reverse transcribed. The protocol was immunoSEQ multiplex PCR, while the TCRdb copy is restricted to in-frame clones and leaves out a portion. The sample lists roughly 400,000 clones, over 13% occurring once. This sample is drawn from a study of beta chain features in type 1 diabetes. General study findings and limits: TCRB CDR3 length was moderately but significantly reduced in all four CD4+ subsets of Type 1 diabetes patients.

Germline V CDR1 and CDR2: SGDLS, YYNGEE. The CDR3 totals 16 residues. The V gene end was trimmed by 4 bases and the J gene end by 1 base; junction bases not matched to a gene: 6. It was one heparinised blood draw, averaging approximately 100 mL, that each donor gave. The source is a woman between 18 and 29 years old in good health. The sample comprised naive CD4+ T cells from blood. The chain recombines TRBV9 with TRBJ2-5; 11 bases line up with TRBD2. The CDR3 loop is CASSLRTSGLQETQYF. CDR3 coding DNA: TGTGCCAGCAGCCTACGGACTAGCGGGCTCCAAGAGACCCAGTACTTC.